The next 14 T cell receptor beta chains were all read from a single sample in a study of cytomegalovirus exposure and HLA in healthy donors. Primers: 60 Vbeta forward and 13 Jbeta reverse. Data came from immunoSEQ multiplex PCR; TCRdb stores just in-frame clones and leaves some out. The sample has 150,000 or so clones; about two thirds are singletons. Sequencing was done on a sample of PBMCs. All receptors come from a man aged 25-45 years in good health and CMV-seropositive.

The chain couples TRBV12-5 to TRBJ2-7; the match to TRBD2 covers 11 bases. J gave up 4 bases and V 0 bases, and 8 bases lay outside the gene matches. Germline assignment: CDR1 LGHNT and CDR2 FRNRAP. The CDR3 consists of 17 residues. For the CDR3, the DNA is TGTGCTAGTGGTTTGGTCGTGTCTAGCGGGGGGACTTACGAGCAGTACTTC. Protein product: CASGLVVSSGGTYEQYF.

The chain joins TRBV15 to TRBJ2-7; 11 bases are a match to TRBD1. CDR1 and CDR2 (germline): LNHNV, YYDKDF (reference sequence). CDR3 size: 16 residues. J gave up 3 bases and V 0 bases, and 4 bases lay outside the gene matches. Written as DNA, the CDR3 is TGTGCCACCAGCAGAGAGAAGGGACAGGGGGGCTACGAGCAGTACTTC. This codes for CATSREKGQGGYEQYF.

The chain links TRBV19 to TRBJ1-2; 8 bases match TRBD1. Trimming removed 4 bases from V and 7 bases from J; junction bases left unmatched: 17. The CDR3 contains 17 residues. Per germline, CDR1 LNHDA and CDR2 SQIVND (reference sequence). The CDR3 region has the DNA TGTGCCAGTAGTAAGGACAGGGCGACCCCTTCCCTCTCTGGCTACACCTTC. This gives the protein CASSKDRATPSLSGYTF.

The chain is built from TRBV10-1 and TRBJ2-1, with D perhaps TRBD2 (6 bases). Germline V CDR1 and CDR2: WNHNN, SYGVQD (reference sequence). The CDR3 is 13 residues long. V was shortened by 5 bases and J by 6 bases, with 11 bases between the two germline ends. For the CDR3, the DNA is TGCGCCAGCAGTACGGGACTTTCCAATGAGCAGTTCTTC. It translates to CASSTGLSNEQFF.

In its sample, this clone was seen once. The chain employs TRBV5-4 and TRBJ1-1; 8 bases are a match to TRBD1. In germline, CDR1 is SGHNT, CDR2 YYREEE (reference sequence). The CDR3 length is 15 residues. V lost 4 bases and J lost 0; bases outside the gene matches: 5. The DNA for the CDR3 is TGTGCCAGCAGCGAGGACAGGGATATGAACACTGAAGCTTTCTTT. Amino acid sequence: CASSEDRDMNTEAFF.

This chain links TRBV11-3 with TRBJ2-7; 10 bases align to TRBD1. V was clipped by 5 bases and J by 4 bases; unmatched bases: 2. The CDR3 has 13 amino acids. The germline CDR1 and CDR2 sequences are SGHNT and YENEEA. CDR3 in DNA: TGTGCCAGCAGCGCGGGACAGGGGTACGAGCAGTACTTC. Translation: CASSAGQGYEQYF.

CDR3 sequence reads: CASSRGSSGSTDTQYF. The CDR3 bases are TGTGCCAGCAGCCGGGGATCGAGCGGGAGCACAGATACGCAGTATTTT. V gene TRBV14 combines with J gene TRBJ2-3, with D possibly being TRBD2 (6 bases). Trimming cost V 4 bases and J 0 bases, with 14 bases left between them. This CDR3 spans 16 amino acids. Germline V gene data show CDR1 as SGHDN and CDR2 as FVKESK. Variable domain in full (rest from reference TRBV14 and TRBJ2-3): EAGVTQFPSHSVIEKGQTVTLRCDPISGHDNLYWYRRVMGKEIKFLLHFVKESKQDESGMPNNRFLAERTGGTYSTLKVQPAELEDSGVYFCASSRGSSGSTDTQYFGPGTRLTVL.

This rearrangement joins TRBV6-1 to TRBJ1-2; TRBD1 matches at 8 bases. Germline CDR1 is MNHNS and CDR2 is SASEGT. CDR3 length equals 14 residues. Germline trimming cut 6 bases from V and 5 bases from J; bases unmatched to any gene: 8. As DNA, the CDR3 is TGTGCCAGCAGAAGACAGGGGTTTAAGTATGGCTACACCTTC. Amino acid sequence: CASRRQGFKYGYTF.

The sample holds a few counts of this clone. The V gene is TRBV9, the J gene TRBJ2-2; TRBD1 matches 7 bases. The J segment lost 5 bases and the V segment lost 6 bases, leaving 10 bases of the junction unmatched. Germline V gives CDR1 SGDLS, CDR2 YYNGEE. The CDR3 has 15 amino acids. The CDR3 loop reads CASTKLAGGTGELFF. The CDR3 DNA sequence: TGTGCCAGCACTAAGTTAGCAGGGGGAACCGGGGAGCTGTTTTTT.

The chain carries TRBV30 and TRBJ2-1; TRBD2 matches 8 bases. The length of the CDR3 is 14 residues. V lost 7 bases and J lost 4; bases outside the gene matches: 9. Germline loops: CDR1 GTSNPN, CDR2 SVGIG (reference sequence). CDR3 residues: CAFLHSGAYNEQFF. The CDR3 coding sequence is TGTGCCTTTCTACATAGCGGGGCTTACAATGAGCAGTTCTTC. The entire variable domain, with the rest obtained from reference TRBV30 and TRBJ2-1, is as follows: SQTIHQWPATLVQPVGSPLSLECTVEGTSNPNLYWYRQAAGRGLQLLFYSVGIGQISSEVPQNLSASRPQDRQFILSSKKLLLSDSGFYLCAFLHSGAYNEQFFGPGTRLTVL.

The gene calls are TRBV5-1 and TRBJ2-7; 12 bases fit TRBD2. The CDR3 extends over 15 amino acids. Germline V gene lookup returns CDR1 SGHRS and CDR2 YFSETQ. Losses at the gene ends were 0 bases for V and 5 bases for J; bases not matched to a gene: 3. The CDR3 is CASSLATSGSDEQYF. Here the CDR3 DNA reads TGCGCCAGCAGCTTGGCGACTAGCGGGAGCGACGAGCAGTACTTC.

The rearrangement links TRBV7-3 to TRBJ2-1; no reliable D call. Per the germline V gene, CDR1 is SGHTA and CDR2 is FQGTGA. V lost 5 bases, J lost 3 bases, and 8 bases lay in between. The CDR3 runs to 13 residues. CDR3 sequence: CASSPRDYNEQFF. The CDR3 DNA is TGTGCCAGCAGCCCTAGAGACTACAATGAGCAGTTCTTC.

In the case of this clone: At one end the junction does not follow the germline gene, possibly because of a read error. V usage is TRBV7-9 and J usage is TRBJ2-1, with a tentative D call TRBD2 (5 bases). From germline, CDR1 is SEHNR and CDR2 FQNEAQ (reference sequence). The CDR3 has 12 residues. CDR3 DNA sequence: TGTTCCAGTTGCGAGGGAGACAATGAGCAGTTCTTC. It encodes CSSCEGDNEQFF.

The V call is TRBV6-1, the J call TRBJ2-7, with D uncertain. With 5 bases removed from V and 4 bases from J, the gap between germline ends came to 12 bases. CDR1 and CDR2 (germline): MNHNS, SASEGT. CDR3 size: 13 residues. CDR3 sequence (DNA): TGTGCCAGCAGTCGTAGCCGTTGGTACGAGCAGTACTTC. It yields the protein CASSRSRWYEQYF.